Included here is one T cell receptor (beta chain) sequence, with context. The data were obtained in a study of T-cell memory formation after mild COVID-19. V was cut by 7 bases and J by 7 bases, with 13 bases left in between. The CDR3 is 12 amino acids. The germline V gene has CDR1 SEHNR and CDR2 FQNEAQ (reference sequence). TCRdb reanalysed the 5' RACE reads using MiXCR and keeps one entry per CDR3 protein. Here the sample spans about 140,000 distinct CDR3 sequences, about 14% being singletons. This clonotype originated in an adult woman who had mild COVID-19 (a few samples of this study predate the infection). Cell type and time point are not known. The chain is built from TRBV7-9 and TRBJ1-2; D not certain. Sequenced material: PBMCs or a T cell subset sorted from them (not recorded which). CDR3 loop: CASTPPGSGYTF. CDR3 nucleotide sequence: TGTGCCAGCACCCCCCCCGGCTCTGGCTACACCTTC.